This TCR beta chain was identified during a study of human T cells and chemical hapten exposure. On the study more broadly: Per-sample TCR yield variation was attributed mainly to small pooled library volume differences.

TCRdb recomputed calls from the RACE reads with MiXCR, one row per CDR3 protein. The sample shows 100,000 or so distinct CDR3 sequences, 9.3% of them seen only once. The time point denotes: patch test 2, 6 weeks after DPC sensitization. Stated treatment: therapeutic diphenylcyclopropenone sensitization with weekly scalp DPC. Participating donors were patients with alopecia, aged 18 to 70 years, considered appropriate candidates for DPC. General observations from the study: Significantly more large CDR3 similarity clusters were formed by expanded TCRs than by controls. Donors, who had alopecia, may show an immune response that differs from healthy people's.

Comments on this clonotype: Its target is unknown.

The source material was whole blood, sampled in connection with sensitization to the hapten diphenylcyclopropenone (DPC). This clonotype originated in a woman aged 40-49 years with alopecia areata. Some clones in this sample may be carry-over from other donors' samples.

The CDR3 spells CASSLPGLAGNTIYF. As DNA, the CDR3 is TGTGCCAGCAGCTTACCCGGACTGGCTGGAAACACCATATATTTT. This chain links TRBV7-2 with TRBJ1-3; D ambiguous. V dropped 2 bases and J dropped 2 bases, with 10 bases sitting between them. Germline V gene sequence: CDR1 SGHTA, CDR2 FQGNSA. CDR3 length equals 15 residues.